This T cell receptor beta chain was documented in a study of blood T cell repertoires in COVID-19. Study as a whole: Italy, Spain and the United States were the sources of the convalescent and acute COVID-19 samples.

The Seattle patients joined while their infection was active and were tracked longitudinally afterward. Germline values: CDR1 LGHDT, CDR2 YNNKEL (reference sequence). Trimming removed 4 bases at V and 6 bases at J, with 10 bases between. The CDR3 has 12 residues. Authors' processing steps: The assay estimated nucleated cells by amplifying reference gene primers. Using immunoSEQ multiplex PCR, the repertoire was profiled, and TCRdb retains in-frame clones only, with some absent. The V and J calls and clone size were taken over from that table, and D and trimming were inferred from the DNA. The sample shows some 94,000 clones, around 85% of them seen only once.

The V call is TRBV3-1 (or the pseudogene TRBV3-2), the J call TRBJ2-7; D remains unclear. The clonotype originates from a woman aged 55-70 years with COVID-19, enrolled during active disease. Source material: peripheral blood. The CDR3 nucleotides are TGTGCCAGCAGCCTCCCTGGGCGCGAGCAGTACTTC. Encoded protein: CASSLPGREQYF.